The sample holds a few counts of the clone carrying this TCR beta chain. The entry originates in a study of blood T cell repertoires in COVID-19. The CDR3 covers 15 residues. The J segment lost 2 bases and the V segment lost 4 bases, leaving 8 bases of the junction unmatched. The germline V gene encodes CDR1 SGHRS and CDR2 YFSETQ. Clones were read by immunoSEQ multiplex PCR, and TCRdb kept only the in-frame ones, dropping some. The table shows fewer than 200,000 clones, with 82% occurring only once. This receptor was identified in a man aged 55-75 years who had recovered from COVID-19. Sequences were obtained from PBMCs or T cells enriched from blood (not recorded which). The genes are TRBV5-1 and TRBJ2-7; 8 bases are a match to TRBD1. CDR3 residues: CASSLMGQATYEQYF. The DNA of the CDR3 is TGCGCCAGCAGCCTGATGGGACAGGCGACCTACGAGCAGTACTTC.